Following are 18 T cell receptor beta chains from one sample sequenced in a study of T cell responses to AZD1222 COVID-19 vaccine. Assay: immunoSEQ multiplex PCR; the TCRdb copy retains only in-frame clones and omits some. This table holds about 180,000 clones, 85% to 95% found once. The sequencing here drew on peripheral blood, taken 28 days after the second dose of the MenACWY control vaccine. These receptors came from an adult who received the MenACWY meningococcal vaccine as a control.

V usage is TRBV28 and J usage is TRBJ1-2; D gene uncertain. Germline CDR1 reads MDHEN; CDR2 reads SYDVKM. This CDR3 has 13 amino acids. Trimming took 2 bases from V and 4 from J, leaving 8 bases between them. The CDR3 nucleotides read TGTGCCAGCAGTTTAGGTCGGATCTATGGCTACACCTTC. Translating gives CASSLGRIYGYTF.

The chain couples TRBV19 to TRBJ2-7; D gene unclear. The germline V and J ends were trimmed by 4 bases and 2 bases, with 6 bases remaining between them. The CDR3 contains 12 residues. Germline CDR1 is LNHDA and CDR2 is SQIVND (reference sequence). The DNA for the CDR3 is TGTGCCAGTAGTAACTTCCCCTACGAGCAGTACTTC. Translation gives CASSNFPYEQYF.

V is TRBV19 and J is TRBJ1-5; 7 nucleotides align to TRBD1. V lost 3 bases and J lost 1; bases outside the gene matches: 3. Germline-derived CDR1 and CDR2 are LNHDA and SQIVND (reference sequence). The CDR3 is 15 amino acids. The CDR3 sequence: CASSIPDRSNQPQHF. The DNA of the CDR3 is TGTGCCAGTAGTATTCCGGACAGGAGCAATCAGCCCCAGCATTTT. Filled out from reference TRBV19 and TRBJ1-5, the complete variable domain reads DGGITQSPKYLFRKEGQNVTLSCEQNLNHDAMYWYRQDPGQGLRLIYYSQIVNDFQKGDIAEGYSVSREKKESFPLTVTSAQKNPTAFYLCASSIPDRSNQPQHFGDGTRLSIL.

The rearrangement uses TRBV19 and TRBJ1-1, with D maybe TRBD1 (5 bases). Looked up from germline, CDR1 is LNHDA and CDR2 is SQIVND (reference sequence). Trimming took off 6 bases at V and 2 bases at J, with 16 bases between the two ends. The CDR3 has 15 amino acids. The CDR3 spells CASRPPGRGNTEAFF. The CDR3 nucleotides read TGTGCCAGTAGACCCCCCGGGCGGGGCAACACTGAAGCTTTCTTT. Together with reference TRBV19 and TRBJ1-1, the CDR3 gives the full variable domain: DGGITQSPKYLFRKEGQNVTLSCEQNLNHDAMYWYRQDPGQGLRLIYYSQIVNDFQKGDIAEGYSVSREKKESFPLTVTSAQKNPTAFYLCASRPPGRGNTEAFFGQGTRLTVV.

This chain joins TRBV5-5 and TRBJ2-7; a weak D match, TRBD1 (7 bases). V was pared by 1 base and J by 5 bases, with 16 bases between. Per germline, CDR1 SGHKS and CDR2 YYEKEE (reference sequence). This CDR3 has 15 residues. The DNA for the CDR3 is TGTGCCAGCAGCTTGATGGGCCAGGGGGGCCACGAGCAGTACTTC. This translates into CASSLMGQGGHEQYF.

The rearrangement links TRBV6-2 or TRBV6-3 to TRBJ2-7, with D perhaps TRBD2 (6 bases). CDR1 and CDR2 from the germline V gene are MNHEY and SVGEGT. CDR3 length equals 11 residues. Trimming stripped 5 bases from V and 5 bases from J, with 7 bases between. The CDR3 DNA follows: TGTGCCAGCAGTCGGGGGAACGAGCAGTACTTC. Its translation: CASSRGNEQYF.

The chain uses TRBV19 and TRBJ1-6; 11 bases line up with TRBD1. Germline V gives CDR1 LNHDA, CDR2 SQIVND (reference sequence). The J segment lost 6 bases and the V segment lost 5 bases, leaving 3 bases of the junction unmatched. This CDR3 has 15 amino acids. Here the CDR3 DNA reads TGTGCCAGTAGTGGGGGACAGGGGGTTAATTCACCCCTCCACTTT. Translation: CASSGGQGVNSPLHF.

This clone turned up a few times. V usage is TRBV4-3 and J usage is TRBJ2-7, with D possibly being TRBD1 or TRBD2 (5 bases each). V was trimmed by 5 bases and J by 6 bases, leaving 14 bases between them. Germline V CDR1 and CDR2: LGHNA, YSLEER. The CDR3 length is 13 residues. The CDR3, as DNA: TGCGCCAGCAGCGACGGGGCGTACGGCGAGCAGTACTTC. Translated: CASSDGAYGEQYF.

This clone came up a few times. J is TRBJ2-3 and V is TRBV9, with 11 bases matching TRBD2. Germline CDR1 reads SGDLS; CDR2 reads YYNGEE. This CDR3 has 16 amino acids. The ends lost 0 bases at V and 3 bases at J; junction bases unmatched: 3. As DNA, the CDR3 is TGTGCCAGCAGCGTAGGGGGACTAGCGGCTACAGATACGCAGTATTTT. Encoded protein: CASSVGGLAATDTQYF.

This clone has just one count. CDR3 nucleotides: TGTGCCAGCAGCTACAGGGTGGAGAACACTGAAGCTTTCTTT. This codes for CASSYRVENTEAFF. The chain carries TRBV7-9 and TRBJ1-1; D might be TRBD1 (6 bases). Germline CDR1 and CDR2: SEHNR and FQNEAQ (reference sequence). The length of the CDR3 is 14 residues. Trimming shortened V by 4 bases and J by 1 base, and 10 bases separated the two germline ends. The full variable domain, completed using reference TRBV7-9 and TRBJ1-1, is DTGVSQNPRHKITKRGQNVTFRCDPISEHNRLYWYRQTLGQGPEFLTYFQNEAQLEKSRLLSDRFSAERPKGSFSTLEIQRTEQGDSAMYLCASSYRVENTEAFFGQGTRLTVV.

The chain combines TRBV3-1 (or the pseudogene TRBV3-2) with TRBJ1-4; tentative D call: TRBD1 (5 bases). Germline V gene data show CDR1 as LGHDT and CDR2 as YNNKEL (reference sequence). V was shortened by 0 bases and J by 8 bases, with 13 bases between the two germline ends. CDR3 length: 15 amino acids. CDR3 in DNA: TGTGCCAGCAGCCAAGAGGGACTCGTCGGGGAAAAACTGTTTTTT. This codes for CASSQEGLVGEKLFF.

V usage is TRBV21-1 and J usage is TRBJ1-3. TRBV21-1 is a listed pseudogene. The CDR3 sequence is 17 residues long. The DNA of the CDR3 is TGTGCCAGCAGTGTGCCCCCTGAGGGGGGATCTGGAAACACCATATATTTT. Its protein is CASSVPPEGGSGNTIYF.

The chain has TRBV6-5 and TRBJ2-7; 10 nucleotides agree with TRBD1. The germline gives CDR1 MNHEY, CDR2 SVGAGI. The V gene end was trimmed by 0 bases and the J gene end by 4 bases; junction bases not matched to a gene: 3. The CDR3 has 15 residues. The CDR3 coding sequence is TGTGCCAGCAGTTACTCGACAGGGGGCAGGTACGAGCAGTACTTC. This codes for CASSYSTGGRYEQYF.

This CDR3 reads CASSHRGNYGYTF. The CDR3 DNA is TGTGCCAGCAGCCACAGGGGCAACTATGGCTACACCTTC. The chain links TRBV12-3 or TRBV12-4 to TRBJ1-2; 7 bases line up with TRBD1. V shed 6 bases, J shed 2 bases, and the junction held 3 bases outside the gene matches. The CDR3 has 13 amino acids.

This clone appeared a single time. This chain uses TRBV19 with TRBJ2-5, with D perhaps assigned TRBD1 or TRBD2 (5 bases each). The CDR3 is made up of 14 amino acids. Germline assignment: CDR1 LNHDA and CDR2 SQIVND (reference sequence). Trimming took off 5 bases at V and 5 bases at J, with 15 bases between the two ends. Written as DNA, the CDR3 is TGTGCCAGTAGTGCCCCTGGGACGGGGGAGACCCAGTACTTC. Its translation is CASSAPGTGETQYF.

This clone was observed once. The V and J genes are TRBV7-3 and TRBJ1-1; 7 bases agree with TRBD1. The V segment lost 7 bases and the J segment 3 bases; nucleotides outside the gene matches: 5. CDR1 and CDR2 (germline): SGHTA, FQGTGA. This CDR3 is built from 13 residues. The CDR3 DNA sequence: TGTGCCAGCAAATCTACAGGGGACACTGAAGCTTTCTTT. It encodes CASKSTGDTEAFF.

This sequence joins TRBV2 and TRBJ1-6; no firm D call. Germline V lookup: CDR1 SNHLY, CDR2 FYNNEI. This CDR3 region has 14 residues. Trimming stripped 4 bases from V and 6 bases from J, with 10 bases between. The CDR3 is CASSAGGSNSPLHF. The CDR3 region has the DNA TGTGCCAGCAGTGCGGGCGGGTCTAATTCACCCCTCCACTTT.

The chain joins TRBV11-2 to TRBJ1-3; D gene uncertain. Trimming cost V 1 base and J 0 bases, with 10 bases left between them. CDR1 and CDR2 from the germline V gene are SGHAT and FQNNGV. The length of the CDR3 is 16 residues. CDR3 in DNA: TGTGCCAGCAGCTTAGCGGGCCGCATCTCTGGAAACACCATATATTTT. It specifies CASSLAGRISGNTIYF.